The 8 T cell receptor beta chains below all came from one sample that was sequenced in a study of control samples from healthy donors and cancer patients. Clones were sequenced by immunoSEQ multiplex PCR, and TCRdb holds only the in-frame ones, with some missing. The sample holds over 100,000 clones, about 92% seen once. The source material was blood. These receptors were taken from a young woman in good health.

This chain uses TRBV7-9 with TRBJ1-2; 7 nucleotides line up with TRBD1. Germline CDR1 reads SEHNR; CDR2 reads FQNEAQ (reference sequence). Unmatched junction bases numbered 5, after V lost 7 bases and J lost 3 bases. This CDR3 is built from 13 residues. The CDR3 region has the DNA TGTGCCAGCACGCCGGGACAGTACTATGGCTACACCTTC. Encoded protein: CASTPGQYYGYTF.

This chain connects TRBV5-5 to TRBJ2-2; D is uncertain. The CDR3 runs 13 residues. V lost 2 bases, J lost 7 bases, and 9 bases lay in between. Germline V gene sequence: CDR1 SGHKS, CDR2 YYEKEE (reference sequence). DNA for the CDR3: TGTGCCAGCAGCTTCGGTTCCGGCGGGGAGCTGTTTTTT. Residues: CASSFGSGGELFF.

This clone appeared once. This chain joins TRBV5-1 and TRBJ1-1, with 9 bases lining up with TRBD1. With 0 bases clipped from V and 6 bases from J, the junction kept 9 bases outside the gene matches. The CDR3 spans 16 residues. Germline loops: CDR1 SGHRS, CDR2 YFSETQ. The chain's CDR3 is CASSLAPQGARPEAFF. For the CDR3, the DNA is TGCGCCAGCAGCTTGGCACCACAGGGGGCTAGGCCTGAAGCTTTCTTT.

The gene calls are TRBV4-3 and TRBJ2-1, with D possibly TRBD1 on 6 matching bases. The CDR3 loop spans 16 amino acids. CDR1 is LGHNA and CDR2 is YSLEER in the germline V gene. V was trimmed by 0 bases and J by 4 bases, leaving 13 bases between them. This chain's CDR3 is CASSQDRGVRYNEQFF. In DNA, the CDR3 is TGCGCCAGCAGCCAAGACAGGGGTGTACGGTACAATGAGCAGTTCTTC.

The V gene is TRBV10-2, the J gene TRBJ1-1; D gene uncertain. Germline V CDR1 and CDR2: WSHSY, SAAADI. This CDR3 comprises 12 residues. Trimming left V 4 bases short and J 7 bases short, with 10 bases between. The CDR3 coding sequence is TGCGCCAGCAGTGCTTGGTTGGGTGAAGCTTTCTTT. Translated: CASSAWLGEAFF.

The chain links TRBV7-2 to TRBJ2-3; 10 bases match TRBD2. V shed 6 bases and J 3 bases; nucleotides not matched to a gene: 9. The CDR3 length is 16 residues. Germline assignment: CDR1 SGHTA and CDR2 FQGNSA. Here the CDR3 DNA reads TGTGCCAGCAGAGCTAGAATAGCGGGGGGAACAGATACGCAGTATTTT. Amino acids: CASRARIAGGTDTQYF.

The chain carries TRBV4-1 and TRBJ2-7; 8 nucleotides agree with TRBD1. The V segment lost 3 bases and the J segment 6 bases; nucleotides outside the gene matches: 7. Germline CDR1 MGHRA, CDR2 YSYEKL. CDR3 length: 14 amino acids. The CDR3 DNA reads TGCGCCAGCAGCCACAAAATCGACAGGGGCGAGCAGTACTTC. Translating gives CASSHKIDRGEQYF.

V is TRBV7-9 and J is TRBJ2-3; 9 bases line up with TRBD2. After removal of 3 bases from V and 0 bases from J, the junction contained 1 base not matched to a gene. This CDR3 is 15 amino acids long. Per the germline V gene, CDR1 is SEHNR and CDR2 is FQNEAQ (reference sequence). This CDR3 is CASSLLAGSTDTQYF. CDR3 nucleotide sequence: TGTGCCAGCAGCTTGCTAGCGGGGAGCACAGATACGCAGTATTTT.